This section outlines one T cell receptor beta chain sequence together with its context. The antigen is unknown. Germline V lookup: CDR1 MDHEN, CDR2 SYDVKM. V shed 5 bases and J 1 base; nucleotides not matched to a gene: 4. The CDR3 loop spans 15 amino acids. The sample belongs to a study of cytomegalovirus exposure and HLA in healthy donors. Method: immunoSEQ multiplex PCR; TCRdb's copy keeps in-frame clones and lacks some. Here the sample spans about 190,000 clones, more than 75% being singletons. Study results and limitations: Specificity of a few CMV-associated chains for CMV antigens was verified in vitro. The dataset shows that most TCR sequences were rare, while some public TCRs occurred in many donors. Among TCR beta chains, those listed as cytomegalovirus-associated numbered around 160.

The sequencing sample was made of PBMCs. The receptor was derived from a woman between 18 and 30 years old in good health and CMV-seronegative. The rearrangement uses TRBV28 and TRBJ2-1; 8 nucleotides agree with TRBD2. CDR3 residues: CASSRGGRSYNEQFF. CDR3 nucleotide sequence: TGTGCCAGCAGTCGCGGGGGGCGGTCCTACAATGAGCAGTTCTTC.